This TCR beta chain was identified in a study of T-cell memory formation after mild COVID-19. The CDR3 sequence is 16 residues long. Trimming shortened V by 1 base and J by 6 bases, and 19 bases separated the two germline ends. The germline V gene has CDR1 GTSNPN and CDR2 SVGIG (reference sequence). This clonotype was counted between two and nine times. Its antigen is unknown. The study's findings and limits: CD4/CD8 balance characterized clones contracting day 15 to 85, and CD4+ skew characterized later expanders. Researchers found some responding clones in pre-infection memory, a sign that cross-reactive memory joined. Second-wave clones reaching peak frequency on day 37 lacked confirmed SARS-CoV-2 specificity.

Barcoded TCR alpha and TCR beta cDNA libraries with UMIs came from 5'RACE using constant-segment primers. TCRdb called the 5' RACE reads again in MiXCR, with one record for every CDR3 protein. The data hold 110,000 to 150,000 distinct CDR3 sequences, with approximately 25% observed a single time. The sequenced material came from PBMCs or a T cell subset sorted from them (not recorded which). The sequence was obtained from an adult woman who had mild COVID-19 (a few samples of this study predate the infection). Cell type and time point are not known. The rearrangement uses TRBV30 and TRBJ2-1; TRBD1 is a possible D gene (6 bases). Written as DNA, the CDR3 is TGTGCCTGGAGTGGAGGGCCCTCGGGACATCTCAATGAGCAGTTCTTC. This encodes CAWSGGPSGHLNEQFF.